This record covers a single TCR beta chain. Antigen specificity is unknown. The sample originates from a study of beta chain features in type 1 diabetes. Naive, central memory, regulatory and stem cell-like memory cells within the CD4+ compartment were sorted using CD45RO/CCR7/CD25/CD127/CD95/CD27. Study-wide results and caveats: When Type 1 diabetes patients were examined, their TCRB CDR3s proved moderately but significantly shorter in all four CD4+ subsets. Type 1 diabetes patients had VDJ junctions that carried fewer insertions and more deletions.

All of the isolated RNA was reverse transcribed, so expressed TCRB transcripts were sequenced. About 3.6 million reads was the average for naive, central memory and regulatory T cell samples. Assay used: immunoSEQ multiplex PCR; TCRdb lists only in-frame clones, some missing. The sample has a few hundred thousand clones, less than 35% seen once. This CDR3 is 12 amino acids long. Germline V gene data show CDR1 as LNHDA and CDR2 as SQIVND (reference sequence). Trimming pared 6 bases from V and 10 bases from J, leaving 13 bases between. The TCR comes from a young man in good health. The chain has TRBV19 and TRBJ2-1; D possibly uses TRBD1 or TRBD2 (5 bases each). The material sequenced was central memory CD4+ T cells from blood. The CDR3 loop is CASRASGREQFF. CDR3 DNA sequence: TGTGCCAGTAGAGCTTCGGGACGAGAGCAGTTCTTC.